Below, 31 T cell receptor beta chains from the same sample are listed, as sequenced in a study of cytomegalovirus exposure and HLA in healthy donors. With 60 Vbeta and 13 Jbeta primers, the PCR was carried out. Data came from immunoSEQ multiplex PCR; TCRdb stores just in-frame clones and leaves some out. The table shows around 100,000 clones, with around 82% occurring only once. Sequences were obtained from PBMCs. These receptors came from a young woman in good health and CMV-seropositive.

This clone qualifies as medium-sized. This rearrangement joins TRBV19 to TRBJ1-1; a possible D gene is TRBD1 (6 bases). V lost 7 bases and J lost 0, with 15 bases in between. This CDR3 spans 15 amino acids. CDR1 is LNHDA and CDR2 is SQIVND in the germline V gene (reference sequence). CDR3 nucleotides: TGTGCCAGTACTCGAGGCGGACAGCTGAACACTGAAGCTTTCTTT. Its protein product is CASTRGGQLNTEAFF. Full variable domain (remainder filled in from reference TRBV19 and TRBJ1-1): DGGITQSPKYLFRKEGQNVTLSCEQNLNHDAMYWYRQDPGQGLRLIYYSQIVNDFQKGDIAEGYSVSREKKESFPLTVTSAQKNPTAFYLCASTRGGQLNTEAFFGQGTRLTVV.

J is TRBJ2-3 and V is TRBV2; 9 nucleotides match TRBD2. This CDR3 has 15 residues. V gave up 6 bases and J gave up 4 bases; unmatched junction bases: 8. CDR1 SNHLY and CDR2 FYNNEI come from the germline V gene. For the CDR3, the DNA is TGTGCCAGCAGGACTAGCGGACTCGTCCCAGATACGCAGTATTTT. This translates into CASRTSGLVPDTQYF.

This chain joins TRBV10-1 and TRBJ2-4; tentatively, D is TRBD2 (6 bases). Germline V CDR1 and CDR2: WNHNN, SYGVQD (reference sequence). The CDR3 runs to 11 residues. Trimming cost V 3 bases and J 10 bases, with 7 bases left between them. For the CDR3, the DNA is TGCGCCAGCAGTGAAGGAGGGATTCAGTACTTC. Translated: CASSEGGIQYF.

The gene calls are TRBV6-1 and TRBJ1-5; a weak D match, TRBD1 (6 bases). In germline, CDR1 is MNHNS, CDR2 SASEGT. The germline V and J ends were trimmed by 5 bases and 4 bases, with 9 bases remaining between them. CDR3 length: 13 amino acids. The CDR3 DNA reads as TGTGCCAGCAGTCTACAGGGTAATCAGCCCCAGCATTTT. Translated, it gives CASSLQGNQPQHF.

This clone was seen just once. The gene calls are TRBV28 and TRBJ2-7; tentative D call: TRBD2 (6 bases). This CDR3 region has 14 residues. CDR1 and CDR2 (germline): MDHEN, SYDVKM. The germline V and J ends were trimmed by 5 bases and 2 bases, with 13 bases remaining between them. The CDR3 nucleotides read TGTGCCAGCAGTGCCGGGACTCTACCCTACGAGCAGTACTTC. Translating gives CASSAGTLPYEQYF.

V gene TRBV7-6 combines with J gene TRBJ2-7; 8 nucleotides line up with TRBD1. There are 17 residues in the CDR3. Looked up from germline, CDR1 is SGHVS and CDR2 is FNYEAQ. V trimming: 5 bases; J trimming: 5 bases; junction bases outside the gene matches: 17. CDR3 amino acids: CASSRAAAGGLYHEQYF. The CDR3 DNA sequence: TGTGCCAGCAGCAGAGCCGCAGCAGGGGGCCTATACCACGAGCAGTACTTC.

This clone turned up a few times. The chain is built from TRBV29-1 and TRBJ1-2; D uncertain. Germline V CDR1 and CDR2: SQVTM, ANQGSEA. Trimming shortened V by 1 base and J by 0 bases, and 12 bases separated the two germline ends. This CDR3 is 15 amino acids long. CDR3 DNA sequence: TGCAGCGTTGAAGCGCGGACGGGAGCTAACTATGGCTACACCTTC. It encodes CSVEARTGANYGYTF.

The CDR3 reads CALLTTGDAAQPQHF. CDR3 sequence (DNA): TGTGCCCTCCTGACAACAGGGGACGCGGCCCAGCCCCAGCATTTT. The chain recombines TRBV27 with TRBJ1-5; 7 nucleotides match TRBD1. The CDR3 runs to 15 residues. V shed 11 bases and J 7 bases; nucleotides not matched to a gene: 17. Germline V CDR1 and CDR2: MNHEY, SMNVEV (reference sequence).

The chain uses TRBV7-9 and TRBJ1-5; weak D call: TRBD1 (6 bases). Germline V gives CDR1 SEHNR, CDR2 FQNEAQ (reference sequence). This CDR3 is 15 amino acids long. V shed 2 bases and J shed 5 bases, with 13 bases lying between them. The CDR3 nucleotides are TGTGCCAGCAGCTTATGGGGGGGCGGGGATCAGCCCCAGCATTTT. Encoded protein: CASSLWGGGDQPQHF.

The table lists this clone with a count of one. The chain carries TRBV10-3 and TRBJ2-2; TRBD1 aligns across 11 bases. CDR3 length: 16 amino acids. Looked up from germline, CDR1 is ENHRY and CDR2 is SYGVKD. With V trimmed by 11 bases and J by 3 bases, 11 bases remained unmatched. Here the CDR3 reads CASRTGGAPDTGELFF. CDR3 DNA sequence: TGTGCCTCCCGGACAGGGGGCGCTCCGGACACCGGGGAGCTGTTTTTT.

V is TRBV6-5 and J is TRBJ1-1; TRBD1 is a possible D gene (5 bases). V was trimmed by 0 bases and J by 7 bases, leaving 12 bases between them. The CDR3 is 14 residues long. Germline V gene lookup returns CDR1 MNHEY and CDR2 SVGAGI. The chain's CDR3 is CASSYSRGRIEAFF. Here the CDR3 DNA reads TGTGCCAGCAGTTACTCGCGGGGGAGGATTGAAGCTTTCTTT.

The chain has TRBV7-2 and TRBJ1-1; possibly TRBD1 for D (6 bases). Trimming removed 5 bases at V and 3 bases at J, with 22 bases between. CDR3 length: 17 residues. The V gene's germline CDR1 is SGHTA and CDR2 FQGNSA. This chain's CDR3 is CASSLKAGAGFYTEAFF. CDR3 DNA: TGTGCCAGCAGCCTTAAGGCGGGGGCTGGGTTTTACACTGAAGCTTTCTTT.

The rearrangement links TRBV6-5 to TRBJ2-7, with D perhaps TRBD1 (6 bases). CDR1 is MNHEY and CDR2 is SVGAGI in the germline V gene. The CDR3 is 16 amino acids. V dropped 4 bases and J dropped 3 bases, with 19 bases sitting between them. CDR3 nucleotides: TGTGCCAGCAGTTCGCCCAAGGACAGCAATCTCTACGAGCAGTACTTC. It yields the protein CASSSPKDSNLYEQYF.

The V call is TRBV5-1, the J call TRBJ2-1; a weak D match, TRBD2 (6 bases). Trimming took 4 bases from V and 8 from J, leaving 10 bases between them. Germline assignment: CDR1 SGHRS and CDR2 YFSETQ. This CDR3 region has 12 residues. Here the CDR3 DNA reads TGCGCCAGCAGCCGACTAGTGGATGAGCAGTTCTTC. It translates to CASSRLVDEQFF. Combining the CDR3 with reference TRBV5-1 and TRBJ2-1 gives the whole variable domain KAGVTQTPRYLIKTRGQQVTLSCSPISGHRSVSWYQQTPGQGLQFLFEYFSETQRNKGNFPGRFSGRQFSNSRSEMNVSTLELGDSALYLCASSRLVDEQFFGPGTRLTVL.

The rearrangement links TRBV6-5 to TRBJ1-4; 10 bases are shared with TRBD1. Germline V gives CDR1 MNHEY, CDR2 SVGAGI. The ends lost 5 bases at V and 16 bases at J; junction bases unmatched: 13. The CDR3 runs to 14 residues. CDR3 amino acids: CASSPGQGWSVAFF. The CDR3 bases are TGTGCCAGCAGTCCGGGACAGGGGTGGTCTGTGGCGTTTTTT.

The sample holds a few counts of this clone. The chain has TRBV6-4 and TRBJ2-2, with D perhaps matching TRBD1 (5 bases). The CDR3 covers 13 residues. Per the germline V gene, CDR1 is MRHNA and CDR2 is SNTAGT. V shed 7 bases and J shed 3 bases, with 9 bases lying between them. In nucleotides, the CDR3 is TGTGCCAGCAAGGGGTTGGACACCGGGGAGCTGTTTTTT. It codes for CASKGLDTGELFF.

The CDR3 DNA sequence: TGCGCCAGCAGCTTGAGTGCGAGGGGGCGCGACTATGGCTACACCTTC. It yields the protein CASSLSARGRDYGYTF. V usage is TRBV5-1 and J usage is TRBJ1-2, with 7 bases identical to TRBD1. The CDR3 has 16 residues. Germline V lookup: CDR1 SGHRS, CDR2 YFSETQ. The trim removed 1 base at V and 3 bases at J, leaving 9 bases unmatched.

This chain connects TRBV28 to TRBJ2-5, with 12 bases that match TRBD1. Germline V gives CDR1 MDHEN, CDR2 SYDVKM. This CDR3 spans 16 amino acids. V dropped 5 bases and J dropped 4; count of bases not matched to a gene: 8. CDR3 DNA: TGTGCCAGCAGTGTTCCGGGACAGGGGGCAGGAGAGACCCAGTACTTC. It yields the protein CASSVPGQGAGETQYF.

In this sample, this clone turned up a few times. The chain links TRBV6-1 to TRBJ2-5, with 7 bases aligning to TRBD2. Germline V gene sequence: CDR1 MNHNS, CDR2 SASEGT. The CDR3 is 15 residues long. V was pared by 3 bases and J by 2 bases, with 6 bases of the junction left unmatched. CDR3 loop: CASSETSLTQETQYF. The CDR3 DNA reads as TGTGCCAGCAGTGAGACTAGCTTAACTCAAGAGACCCAGTACTTC.

This clone was observed once. The gene calls are TRBV27 and TRBJ1-2, with TRBD1 matching 10 bases. Looked up from germline, CDR1 is MNHEY and CDR2 is SMNVEV (reference sequence). The CDR3 runs to 13 residues. Trimming at V came to 8 bases and at J to 7 bases, leaving 7 bases not matched to a gene. DNA for the CDR3: TGTGCCAGCGGGGGACAGGGGCCACGTGGCTACACCTTC. This sequence encodes CASGGQGPRGYTF.

This clone was seen a single time. The chain links TRBV7-2 to TRBJ2-3; TRBD2 is a possible D gene (6 bases). The CDR3 is 19 amino acids. V lost 5 bases to trimming and J lost 0 bases, with 24 bases between them. CDR1 and CDR2 from the germline V gene are SGHTA and FQGNSA. The CDR3 nucleotides are TGTGCCAGCAGCCTCAGAGATTTGGGGGAGGTCCTTAGCACAGATACGCAGTATTTT. This translates into CASSLRDLGEVLSTDTQYF.

The V and J genes are TRBV6-5 and TRBJ1-5, with D perhaps TRBD1 (6 bases). Trimming took off 2 bases at V and 3 bases at J, with 11 bases between the two ends. From germline, CDR1 is MNHEY and CDR2 SVGAGI. This CDR3 comprises 15 residues. The CDR3 is CASSYAQGINQPQHF. CDR3 bases: TGTGCCAGCAGTTACGCGCAGGGGATCAATCAGCCCCAGCATTTT.

This clone was seen a handful of times. The genes are TRBV2 and TRBJ1-2; TRBD1 is a possible D gene (6 bases). Trimming pared 7 bases from V and 4 bases from J, leaving 10 bases between. Germline CDR1 and CDR2: SNHLY and FYNNEI. The CDR3 extends over 12 amino acids. The DNA of the CDR3 is TGTGCCAGCATGAGCAGGGGCTATGGCTACACCTTC. This gives the protein CASMSRGYGYTF.

The chain has TRBV6-6 and TRBJ2-5; 9 bases are a match to TRBD2. CDR1 and CDR2 (germline): MNHNY, SVGAGI (reference sequence). V shed 5 bases, J shed 1 base, and the junction held 2 bases outside the gene matches. The CDR3 is 14 residues long. DNA for the CDR3: TGTGCCAGCAGTCGAGCGGGGGGCCAAGAGACCCAGTACTTC. It encodes CASSRAGGQETQYF.

This chain links TRBV10-2 with TRBJ2-1; 13 bases match TRBD2. The CDR3 spans 17 residues. Germline CDR1 is WSHSY and CDR2 is SAAADI. V lost 6 bases and J lost 6; bases outside the gene matches: 11. CDR3 region: CASRRTSGGPIRNEQFF. The CDR3 coding sequence is TGCGCCAGCAGAAGGACTAGCGGGGGACCTATACGCAATGAGCAGTTCTTC.

This clone was detected only once. The V call is TRBV5-1, the J call TRBJ1-5; no clear D. CDR1 is SGHRS, CDR2 YFSETQ, per germline. Deletions cut 0 bases from V and 0 bases from J, with 7 bases between. The CDR3 spans 15 residues. In nucleotides, the CDR3 is TGCGCCAGCAGCTTGGACAGCAATAGCAATCAGCCCCAGCATTTT. This encodes CASSLDSNSNQPQHF.

The chain employs TRBV7-9 and TRBJ1-3; 10 bases map to TRBD1. The germline V gene has CDR1 SEHNR and CDR2 FQNEAQ (reference sequence). Trimming cost V 4 bases and J 7 bases; bases outside gene matches: 4. This CDR3 spans 14 amino acids. CDR3 sequence (DNA): TGTGCCAGCAGCTCCGGGACAGGGGATAACACCATATATTTT. Encoded protein: CASSSGTGDNTIYF. Filled out from reference TRBV7-9 and TRBJ1-3, the complete variable domain reads DTGVSQNPRHKITKRGQNVTFRCDPISEHNRLYWYRQTLGQGPEFLTYFQNEAQLEKSRLLSDRFSAERPKGSFSTLEIQRTEQGDSAMYLCASSSGTGDNTIYFGEGSWLTVV.

The V gene is TRBV10-3, the J gene TRBJ1-1; D perhaps matches TRBD1 (6 bases). Trimming left V 10 bases short and J 4 bases short, with 16 bases between. The germline gives CDR1 ENHRY, CDR2 SYGVKD. There are 13 residues in the CDR3. CDR3 region: CATEQGGGTEAFF. The CDR3 DNA follows: TGTGCCACAGAACAGGGCGGGGGCACTGAAGCTTTCTTT.

The sample holds a few counts of this clone. The V call is TRBV27, the J call TRBJ2-1, with D perhaps matching TRBD1 (5 bases). V was pared by 1 base and J by 9 bases, with 13 bases between. The CDR3 covers 14 residues. In germline, CDR1 is MNHEY, CDR2 SMNVEV (reference sequence). CDR3 in amino acids: CASSLLRQGFEQFF. CDR3 in DNA: TGTGCCAGCAGTTTATTGCGGCAGGGTTTTGAGCAGTTCTTC.

This clone occurred a few times. The rearrangement links TRBV5-1 to TRBJ2-7; D may be TRBD2 (5 bases). Deletions cut 0 bases from V and 0 bases from J, with 7 bases between. This CDR3 spans 14 amino acids. In germline, CDR1 is SGHRS, CDR2 YFSETQ. This CDR3 is CASSLAGSSYEQYF. The CDR3 DNA sequence: TGCGCCAGCAGCTTGGCGGGGAGCTCCTACGAGCAGTACTTC.

The chain has TRBV29-1 and TRBJ1-5; D may be TRBD1 (6 bases). Germline V CDR1 and CDR2: SQVTM, ANQGSEA. Trimming left V 3 bases short and J 5 bases short, with 11 bases between. The CDR3 contains 13 residues. CDR3 in DNA: TGCAGCGTTGATGGACAGCCTGATCAGCCCCAGCATTTT. Its protein is CSVDGQPDQPQHF.